This TCR beta chain derives from a study of T cells in Graves' hyperthyroidism and ophthalmopathy. Germline lookup yields CDR1 SGHAT and CDR2 FQDESV (reference sequence). V dropped 5 bases and J dropped 7; count of bases not matched to a gene: 5. The CDR3 is 14 residues long. On this clonotype: Its antigen remains unidentified.

Patients were excluded for uncontrolled infection, other autoimmune disease, pregnancy or lactation. Researchers amplified the TCR beta CDR3 regions from RNA transcripts. Initially, a first-round RT-PCR of the TCR CDR3 employed the HTBI primer set. TCRdb reanalysed the multiplex PCR reads using MiXCR and keeps one entry per CDR3 protein. The sample includes roughly 500,000 distinct CDR3 sequences, about 45% of them seen just once. Study observations and caveats: Most clonotypes that expanded in the thyroid above 0.001 also showed up in blood.

This chain connects TRBV11-1 to TRBJ1-4, with TRBD1 matching 9 bases. This TCR was sampled from an adult woman with Graves' disease, either hyperthyroidism or ophthalmopathy (not recorded which). Specimen: peripheral blood or thyroid tissue (not recorded which). CDR3 coding DNA: TGTGCCAGCAGCCGACAGGGGGAGACTGAAAAACTGTTTTTT. It yields the protein CASSRQGETEKLFF.